One and the same sample provided the 10 T cell receptor beta chains below, sequenced in a study of T cell responses to AZD1222 COVID-19 vaccine. Assay: immunoSEQ multiplex PCR; the TCRdb copy retains only in-frame clones and omits some. Of some 100,000 clones listed, 80% to 90% are singletons. This specimen consisted of peripheral blood, obtained on day 0 of AZD1222 vaccination. Receptor source: an adult in good health.

The chain couples TRBV30 to TRBJ2-1, with 8 positions matching TRBD1. The length of the CDR3 is 13 residues. Germline V gives CDR1 GTSNPN, CDR2 SVGIG (reference sequence). The trim removed 4 bases at V and 4 bases at J, leaving 3 bases unmatched. The CDR3 bases are TGTGCCTGGATAGACAGGGGATACAATGAGCAGTTCTTC. It specifies CAWIDRGYNEQFF.

This chain links TRBV5-6 with TRBJ1-2, with D possibly being TRBD1 (6 bases). Looked up from germline, CDR1 is SGHDT and CDR2 is YYEEEE. The length of the CDR3 is 13 residues. Trimming took 4 bases from V and 7 from J, leaving 14 bases between them. CDR3 region: CASSVGTPVGYTF. The CDR3 DNA reads TGTGCCAGCAGCGTGGGGACACCCGTTGGCTACACCTTC.

The chain has TRBV2 and TRBJ2-1, with 11 positions matching TRBD2. V shed 7 bases and J 1 base; nucleotides not matched to a gene: 3. This CDR3 region has 15 residues. Germline V gives CDR1 SNHLY, CDR2 FYNNEI. As DNA, the CDR3 is TGTGCCAGCAAAACTAGCGGGGGTTCCTACAATGAGCAGTTCTTC. Residues: CASKTSGGSYNEQFF. Filled out from reference TRBV2 and TRBJ2-1, the complete variable domain reads EPEVTQTPSHQVTQMGQEVILRCVPISNHLYFYWYRQILGQKVEFLVSFYNNEISEKSEIFDDQFSVERPDGSNFTLKIRSTKLEDSAMYFCASKTSGGSYNEQFFGPGTRLTVL.

The count of this clone is one. V and J are TRBV14 and TRBJ2-7; 7 positions match TRBD1. Germline lookup yields CDR1 SGHDN and CDR2 FVKESK. J lost 1 base, V lost 4 bases, and 7 bases had no gene match. The CDR3 runs 15 residues. The CDR3 sequence: CASSLTGESSYEQYF. CDR3 DNA: TGTGCCAGCAGCCTCACAGGGGAGAGTTCCTACGAGCAGTACTTC.

This chain uses TRBV7-9 with TRBJ2-7; D is ambiguous. Germline loops: CDR1 SEHNR, CDR2 FQNEAQ (reference sequence). The CDR3 length is 14 residues. V shed 1 base and J shed 4 bases, with 11 bases lying between them. The CDR3 region is CASSLDVRKYEQYF. CDR3 DNA sequence: TGTGCCAGCAGCTTAGACGTAAGAAAATACGAGCAGTACTTC.

This clone was detected once. The chain has TRBV19 and TRBJ1-2; tentative D call: TRBD1 (6 bases). The germline gives CDR1 LNHDA, CDR2 SQIVND (reference sequence). The V and J ends lost 5 bases and 7 bases respectively, with 14 bases between them. This CDR3 region has 13 residues. The CDR3 sequence: CASSRQASFGYTF. The CDR3 bases are TGTGCCAGTAGTCGACAGGCCAGCTTTGGCTACACCTTC.

V gene TRBV6-6 combines with J gene TRBJ1-4; D gene ambiguous. Germline V gene sequence: CDR1 MNHNY, CDR2 SVGAGI (reference sequence). The CDR3 sequence is 13 residues long. The V gene lost 0 bases and the J gene lost 7 bases, with 6 bases spanning the gap. The CDR3 DNA is TGTGCCAGCAGTTACTCCCCAGGTGAAAAACTGTTTTTT. Its protein product is CASSYSPGEKLFF.

V usage is TRBV6-5 and J usage is TRBJ1-2; possibly TRBD1 for D (6 bases). The germline V gene has CDR1 MNHEY and CDR2 SVGAGI. V lost 7 bases to trimming and J lost 4 bases, with 19 bases between them. CDR3 length: 15 amino acids. The CDR3 DNA sequence: TGTGCCAGCACCCAGAGGGGGGGGCCGGGCTATGGCTACACCTTC. Translated, it gives CASTQRGGPGYGYTF.

The chain carries TRBV14 and TRBJ1-4, with D perhaps TRBD1 (5 bases). The CDR3 is made up of 14 amino acids. Trimming removed 1 base at V and 8 bases at J, with 11 bases between. Germline-derived CDR1 and CDR2 are SGHDN and FVKESK. The CDR3 loop is CASSQVNQGEKLFF. Written as DNA, the CDR3 is TGTGCCAGCAGCCAAGTCAACCAGGGCGAAAAACTGTTTTTT. Complete variable domain (other parts from reference TRBV14 and TRBJ1-4): EAGVTQFPSHSVIEKGQTVTLRCDPISGHDNLYWYRRVMGKEIKFLLHFVKESKQDESGMPNNRFLAERTGGTYSTLKVQPAELEDSGVYFCASSQVNQGEKLFFGSGTQLSVL.

The CDR3 region has the DNA TGTGCCAGCAGCTCCGACAGGGGGTATGGCTACACCTTC. Its translation: CASSSDRGYGYTF. J is TRBJ1-2 and V is TRBV14; 9 nucleotides align to TRBD1. Germline assignment: CDR1 SGHDN and CDR2 FVKESK. The CDR3 sequence is 13 residues long. With 5 bases clipped from V and 5 bases from J, the junction kept 3 bases outside the gene matches.